Presented here are 20 T cell receptor beta chains from one specimen sequenced in a study of T cells in Graves' hyperthyroidism and ophthalmopathy. The source material, RNA transcripts, was used to amplify TCR beta CDR3 regions. First-round RT-PCR of the TCR CDR3 relied on the HTBI primer set. From the multiplex PCR reads, TCRdb called clonotypes with MiXCR, one entry per CDR3 protein. The sample has under 300,000 distinct CDR3 sequences, about 15% seen once. Sequences were obtained from blood. The receptors here all came from a woman in her forties or fifties with Graves' hyperthyroidism that later progressed to Graves' ophthalmopathy.

The chain uses TRBV5-1 and TRBJ1-2; possibly TRBD1 for D (6 bases). Germline values: CDR1 SGHRS, CDR2 YFSETQ. This CDR3 comprises 14 residues. Trimming stripped 5 bases from V and 10 bases from J, with 21 bases between. The CDR3 DNA reads TGCGCCAGCAGTCCTACAGGGCCCACTCTTTACTACACCTTC. Translating it yields CASSPTGPTLYYTF.

In regard to this clonotype: A read error is possible here, since a much larger clone lies one base away. This rearrangement joins TRBV27 to TRBJ1-1; D perhaps matches TRBD1 (5 bases). The CDR3 is made up of 13 amino acids. Germline V gene data show CDR1 as MNHEY and CDR2 as SMNVEV (reference sequence). Trimming stripped 2 bases from V and 8 bases from J, with 12 bases between. In DNA form, the CDR3 reads TGTGCCAGCAGTTTACCGATGGCAGGGGAAGCTTTCTTT. The encoded protein is CASSLPMAGEAFF.

This clonotype was detected many times. V usage is TRBV18 and J usage is TRBJ1-1, with D uncertain. V lost 2 bases and J 1 base, leaving 8 bases between the germline ends. The CDR3 length is 14 residues. CDR1 KGHSH and CDR2 LQKENI come from the germline V gene. CDR3 region: CASSPYQQNTEAFF. The CDR3 DNA sequence: TGTGCCAGCTCACCATATCAACAGAACACTGAAGCTTTCTTT.

This clonotype was counted many times. The V and J genes are TRBV18 and TRBJ1-2; maybe TRBD1 (5 bases). Trimming shortened V by 2 bases and J by 6 bases, and 13 bases separated the two germline ends. CDR3 size: 14 residues. Germline assignment: CDR1 KGHSH and CDR2 LQKENI. The CDR3 reads CASSPRSAGDGYTF. The CDR3 nucleotides read TGTGCCAGCTCACCAAGGAGTGCGGGGGATGGCTACACCTTC.

This chain uses TRBV14 with TRBJ2-4; perhaps D is TRBD1 or TRBD2 (5 bases each). Germline-derived CDR1 and CDR2 are SGHDN and FVKESK. Trimming pared 3 bases from V and 4 bases from J, leaving 16 bases between. CDR3 length equals 16 residues. CDR3 sequence: CASSHTRSWGKNIQYF. Here the CDR3 DNA reads TGTGCCAGCAGCCATACTCGAAGCTGGGGGAAAAACATTCAGTACTTC.

This clonotype was counted ten times or more. The chain combines TRBV2 with TRBJ2-2; 10 positions match TRBD1. The CDR3 is 15 residues long. Unmatched junction bases numbered 8, after V lost 6 bases and J lost 7 bases. Germline loops: CDR1 SNHLY, CDR2 FYNNEI. The CDR3 DNA follows: TGTGCCAGCAGCGGGACAGGGGCGAGTGGCGGGGAGCTGTTTTTT. It specifies CASSGTGASGGELFF. The full variable domain, its missing parts supplied by reference TRBV2 and TRBJ2-2, is EPEVTQTPSHQVTQMGQEVILRCVPISNHLYFYWYRQILGQKVEFLVSFYNNEISEKSEIFDDQFSVERPDGSNFTLKIRSTKLEDSAMYFCASSGTGASGGELFFGEGSRLTVL.

This clonotype was counted many times. The rearrangement uses TRBV28 and TRBJ2-3; TRBD2 aligns across 10 bases. Germline V CDR1 and CDR2: MDHEN, SYDVKM. With V trimmed by 6 bases and J by 0 bases, 12 bases remained unmatched. The CDR3 totals 18 residues. The CDR3 DNA reads as TGTGCCAGCAGATCAATCCTACTAGCGGGACCTAGCACAGATACGCAGTATTTT. This encodes CASRSILLAGPSTDTQYF. The variable domain in full, with the rest retrieved from reference TRBV28 and TRBJ2-3, is DVKVTQSSRYLVKRTGEKVFLECVQDMDHENMFWYRQDPGLGLRLIYFSYDVKMKEKGDIPEGYSVSREKKERFSLILESASTNQTSMYLCASRSILLAGPSTDTQYFGPGTRLTVL.

Points on this clonotype: An end of the junction does not agree with germline; a read error may underlie this. The V gene is TRBV20-1, the J gene TRBJ1-6; 10 nucleotides align to TRBD1. The CDR3 sequence is 19 residues long. Germline V CDR1 and CDR2: DFQATT, SNEGSKA (reference sequence). The CDR3 here is CSARGDRGSAASFNSPLHF. In DNA form, the CDR3 reads TGCAGTGCTAGAGGGGACAGGGGTTCGGCGGCTTCCTTTAATTCACCCCTCCACTTT.

This clonotype was seen ten or more times. The chain is built from TRBV20-1 and TRBJ2-7; 11 bases are shared with TRBD2. After removal of 1 base from V and 0 bases from J, the junction contained 8 bases not matched to a gene. In germline, CDR1 is DFQATT, CDR2 SNEGSKA (reference sequence). The CDR3 consists of 17 residues. The CDR3 region has the DNA TGCAGTGCTAGAGGGACTAGCGGGTTCTACCTCTCCTACGAGCAGTACTTC. It specifies CSARGTSGFYLSYEQYF.

This clonotype was counted many times. The chain uses TRBV30 and TRBJ1-2; D remains unclear. The CDR3 is 14 residues long. The V gene lost 3 bases and the J gene lost 1 base, with 12 bases spanning the gap. Germline CDR1 GTSNPN, CDR2 SVGIG (reference sequence). The CDR3 here is CAWRRQTFNYGYTF. The CDR3 DNA reads TGTGCCTGGAGGCGGCAGACTTTTAACTATGGCTACACCTTC.

J is TRBJ2-3 and V is TRBV4-1; tentative D call: TRBD1 (6 bases). The CDR3 is 16 residues long. Trimming removed 5 bases from V and 5 bases from J, with 20 bases in between. Per germline, CDR1 MGHRA and CDR2 YSYEKL. The CDR3 DNA is TGCGCCAGCAGCTTTGGGCCCAGGGGCAGAAAAGATACGCAGTATTTT. This encodes CASSFGPRGRKDTQYF.

This clonotype came up a few times. V gene TRBV7-9 combines with J gene TRBJ1-4; D not certain. CDR1 and CDR2 from the germline V gene are SEHNR and FQNEAQ (reference sequence). Trimming shortened V by 0 bases and J by 6 bases, and 8 bases separated the two germline ends. The CDR3 sequence is 14 residues long. This chain's CDR3 is CASSLAGLDEKLFF. The CDR3 DNA is TGTGCCAGCAGCTTAGCGGGGTTGGATGAAAAACTGTTTTTT.

This clonotype has a count of ten or more. The rearrangement uses TRBV20-1 and TRBJ2-1; 7 bases are shared with TRBD2. Germline CDR1 DFQATT, CDR2 SNEGSKA (reference sequence). The CDR3 is 18 amino acids. J lost 4 bases, V lost 1 base, and 16 bases had no gene match. CDR3 in DNA: TGCAGTGCTAGAGTCCCTAGCGGACGCCGAAAAAATTACAATGAGCAGTTCTTC. This translates into CSARVPSGRRKNYNEQFF.

This clonotype has more than one count but fewer than ten. The V call is TRBV5-1, the J call TRBJ2-3, with TRBD1 matching over 8 bases. This CDR3 spans 15 amino acids. Unmatched junction bases numbered 9, after V lost 4 bases and J lost 5 bases. Germline-derived CDR1 and CDR2 are SGHRS and YFSETQ. The CDR3 loop is CASSQAGGAVDTQYF. The DNA for the CDR3 is TGCGCCAGCAGCCAGGCAGGGGGCGCGGTAGATACGCAGTATTTT.

This clonotype was counted many times. The genes are TRBV6-1 and TRBJ2-1; tentative D call: TRBD2 (6 bases). The V gene lost 5 bases and the J gene lost 0 bases, with 20 bases spanning the gap. Germline assignment: CDR1 MNHNS and CDR2 SASEGT. This CDR3 comprises 18 residues. The CDR3 loop reads CASSYGRAGLSSYNEQFF. DNA of the CDR3: TGTGCCAGCAGTTACGGAAGGGCGGGGCTGAGCTCCTACAATGAGCAGTTCTTC.

In the case of this clonotype: A much larger clone is a single base away; this may be a read error. DNA of the CDR3: TGTGCCAGCAACTCCACTAAACAGGGTTGGAGCGAGCAGTACTTC. The encoded protein is CASNSTKQGWSEQYF. The rearrangement links TRBV5-4 to TRBJ2-7; D might be TRBD1 (6 bases). This CDR3 has 15 amino acids. V lost 6 bases to trimming and J lost 6 bases, with 22 bases between them. Germline V gives CDR1 SGHNT, CDR2 YYREEE (reference sequence).

Written as DNA, the CDR3 is TGCAGCGTTAGGACAGGGGGTCAGCCCCAGCATTTT. It yields the protein CSVRTGGQPQHF. This chain joins TRBV29-1 and TRBJ1-5; 10 bases are a match to TRBD1. V gave up 5 bases and J gave up 6 bases; unmatched junction bases: 1. This CDR3 is built from 12 residues. Germline-derived CDR1 and CDR2 are SQVTM and ANQGSEA. Full variable domain (remainder filled in from reference TRBV29-1 and TRBJ1-5): SAVISQKPSRDICQRGTSLTIQCQVDSQVTMMFWYRQQPGQSLTLIATANQGSEATYESGFVIDKFPISRPNLTFSTLTVSNMSPEDSSIYLCSVRTGGQPQHFGDGTRLSIL.

The table lists this clonotype with many counts. The rearrangement uses TRBV11-2 and TRBJ2-7; possible D gene TRBD1, 6 bases. Germline V gene sequence: CDR1 SGHAT, CDR2 FQNNGV. The V end was cut by 3 bases, the J end by 2 bases, with 11 bases between. The CDR3 totals 14 residues. The CDR3 DNA reads TGTGCCAGCAGCTTCCGGGACAAGGCCTACGAGCAGTACTTC. Its translation is CASSFRDKAYEQYF. Filled out from reference TRBV11-2 and TRBJ2-7, the complete variable domain reads EAGVAQSPRYKIIEKRQSVAFWCNPISGHATLYWYQQILGQGPKLLIQFQNNGVVDDSQLPKDRFSAERLKGVDSTLKIQPAKLEDSAVYLCASSFRDKAYEQYFGPGTRLTVT.

A remark on this clonotype: One end of the junction fails to match germline, which may point to a read error. The chain carries TRBV2 and TRBJ1-1, with 10 nucleotides matching TRBD1. Germline V lookup: CDR1 SNHLY, CDR2 FYNNEI. This CDR3 has 19 residues. The CDR3 loop reads CASSAPGGQGSNLNTEAFF. DNA of the CDR3: TGTGCCAGCAGTGCCCCCGGGGGACAGGGGTCCAATCTGAACACTGAAGCCTTCTTT.

This clonotype was detected many times. The chain couples TRBV5-6 to TRBJ2-7; no reliable D call. This CDR3 is built from 19 residues. CDR1 is SGHDT and CDR2 is YYEEEE in the germline V gene. The V and J ends lost 1 base and 6 bases respectively, with 29 bases between them. DNA for the CDR3: TGTGCCAGCAGCTTGTCGGTAGTCGTGTGGACGGACGGCTTAACCGAGCAGTACTTC. Translation gives CASSLSVVVWTDGLTEQYF.